Below, one TCR beta chain is given with its context. Germline CDR1 and CDR2: MNHEY and SVGAGI. The CDR3 spans 14 residues. The trim removed 6 bases at V and 4 bases at J, leaving 3 bases unmatched. Original methodology: How many nucleated cells were present was estimated from reference gene primer amplification. Sequenced by immunoSEQ multiplex PCR; TCRdb stores in-frame clones only, minus some. That table gives V, J and clone size, and the DNA gave D and trimming. Among about 190,000 clones listed, 89% were seen once. The data stem from a study of blood T cell repertoires in COVID-19. The sequencing input was peripheral blood. The genes are TRBV6-5 and TRBJ2-2; 9 bases map to TRBD1. The receptor comes from a man aged 35 to 55 with acute or convalescent COVID-19. CDR3 bases: TGTGCCAGCAGCCGGACAGGGGCCACCGGGGAGCTGTTTTTT. It yields the protein CASSRTGATGELFF.